The present T cell receptor (beta chain) was sequenced within a study of lymphopenia after photon versus proton radiotherapy. Study-level points and caveats: After the lymphocyte nadir, photon-treated repertoires showed oligoclonal expansion, especially of CD8+ Temra cells. Under photons, naive T cells and diversity fell while effector/memory populations rose. Authors raise, but do not show, better survival with proton therapy. Larger post-nadir TCR diversity loss correlated inversely with survival in deceased patients.

The CDR3 length is 14 residues. After removal of 3 bases from V and 2 bases from J, the junction contained 2 bases not matched to a gene. Germline assignment: CDR1 WSHSY and CDR2 SAAADI. Comment on this clone: Its antigen is undetermined.

The data were produced by immunoSEQ multiplex PCR, yet TCRdb's version contains in-frame clones alone and is incomplete. This sample has about 37,000 clones, with 85% to 90% found just once. The material was peripheral blood, obtained from a patient treated with photon-based radiotherapy. This clonotype was obtained from a man aged 50 to 59 with gastric cancer. The chain employs TRBV10-2 and TRBJ2-7; 9 bases are shared with TRBD2. The CDR3 nucleotides are TGCGCCAGCAGTGACCTAGCGGGGCCCTACGAGCAGTACTTC. Its protein product is CASSDLAGPYEQYF.